The clone carrying this T cell receptor (beta chain) was found many times. This sample was included in a study of identical twins. TCRdb processed the 5' RACE reads anew with MiXCR; each CDR3 protein has one entry. The data contain around 690,000 distinct CDR3 sequences, 21% of them singletons. All donors were healthy, and all were Caucasian. Trimming removed 10 bases from V and 7 bases from J, with 11 bases in between. Germline V gene lookup returns CDR1 MNHNY and CDR2 SVGAGI (reference sequence). The CDR3 is 11 residues long. This sample was shared with a second study, whose subject was T cells expressing NK-cell markers. That paper states: Only alpha-beta TCR T cells were sorted in several experiments, using an anti-gamma-delta TCR antibody. Dominant NKG2C+ clonotype frequencies of about 1.0-8% of CD8+ T cells were measured in about 6 donors.

The genes are TRBV6-6 and TRBJ2-1, with D possibly TRBD1 on 6 matching bases. The sequence was obtained from a woman aged 18-29 years in good health. Sequencing was carried out using PBMCs. The CDR3: CAIFRGNEQFF. The CDR3 coding sequence is TGTGCCATCTTCAGGGGTAATGAGCAGTTCTTC.